This TCR beta chain was found in a study of blood T cell repertoires in COVID-19. In the source study's methods: Amplification from reference gene primers served as the basis for estimated nucleated cell counts. Sequencing was performed with immunoSEQ multiplex PCR; in TCRdb, only in-frame clones are kept and a portion is missing. For V, J and clone size, that table is used; D and trimming come from the DNA. The data show about 300,000 clones, with around 89% seen just once and roughly 7% held by the top ten. V shed 1 base, J shed 6 bases, and the junction held 10 bases outside the gene matches. Germline loops: CDR1 SGHRS, CDR2 YFSETQ. The CDR3 is made up of 16 amino acids.

The gene calls are TRBV5-1 and TRBJ1-1; 9 positions match TRBD1. Sequencing input: peripheral blood. This receptor was taken from a woman between 25 and 40 years old who had recovered from COVID-19. The DNA of the CDR3 is TGCGCCAGCAGCTTGCGAAGAGGACAGGGGACCCCTGAAGCTTTCTTT. This codes for CASSLRRGQGTPEAFF.